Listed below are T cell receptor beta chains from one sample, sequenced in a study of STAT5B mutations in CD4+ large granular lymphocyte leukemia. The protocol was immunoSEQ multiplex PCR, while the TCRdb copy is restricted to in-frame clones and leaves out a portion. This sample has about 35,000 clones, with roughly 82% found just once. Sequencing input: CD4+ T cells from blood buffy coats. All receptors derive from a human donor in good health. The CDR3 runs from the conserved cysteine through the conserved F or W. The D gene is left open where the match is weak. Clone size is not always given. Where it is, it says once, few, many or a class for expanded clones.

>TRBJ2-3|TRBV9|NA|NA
CASSVGGGPNTDTQYF
TGTGCCAGCAGCGTAGGAGGCGGGCCTAACACAGATACGCAGTATTTT
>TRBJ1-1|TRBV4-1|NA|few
CASSQGGERGNTEAFF
TGCGCCAGCAGCCAAGGGGGTGAGAGAGGGAACACTGAAGCTTTCTTT
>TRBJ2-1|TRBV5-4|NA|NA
CASSLAMGRDEYGEQFF
TGTGCCAGCAGCTTGGCCATGGGACGGGATGAGTACGGTGAGCAGTTCTTC
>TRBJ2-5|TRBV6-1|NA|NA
CASSRNAVMGADQYF
TGTGCCAGCAGTCGGAACGCGGTAATGGGCGCGGACCAGTACTTC
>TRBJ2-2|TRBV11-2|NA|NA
CASSSASPGELFF
TGTGCCAGCAGCTCCGCTAGCCCCGGGGAGCTGTTTTTT
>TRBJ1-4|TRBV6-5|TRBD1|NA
CASRLPQGGKLFF
TGTGCCAGCAGGTTACCCCAGGGGGGGAAACTGTTTTTT
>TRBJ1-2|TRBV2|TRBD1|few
CASSPRQGFSGYTF
TGTGCCAGCAGCCCCCGACAGGGTTTTTCCGGCTACACCTTC
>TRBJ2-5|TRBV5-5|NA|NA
CASSLGPGGAVGETQYF
TGTGCCAGCAGCTTGGGACCGGGGGGCGCGGTAGGGGAGACCCAGTACTTC
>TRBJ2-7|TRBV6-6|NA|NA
CASSYSGMTYEQYF
TGTGCCAGCAGTTACTCGGGCATGACCTACGAGCAGTACTTC
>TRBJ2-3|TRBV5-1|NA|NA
CASRLRTVEADTQYF
TGCGCCAGCAGGCTGAGGACGGTAGAGGCAGATACGCAGTATTTT
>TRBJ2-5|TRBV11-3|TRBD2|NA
CASSPGTSGETQYF
TGTGCCAGCAGCCCCGGGACTAGCGGAGAGACCCAGTACTTC
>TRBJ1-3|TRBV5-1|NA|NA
CASSTEGGNTIYF
TGCGCCAGCAGCACGGAAGGCGGAAACACCATATATTTT
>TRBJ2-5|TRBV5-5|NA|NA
CASSLWGTNQETQYF
TGTGCCAGCAGCTTGTGGGGGACCAACCAAGAGACCCAGTACTTC
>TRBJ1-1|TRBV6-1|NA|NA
CASSERGFRYEAFF
TGTGCCAGCAGTGAACGCGGCTTCCGCTATGAAGCTTTCTTT
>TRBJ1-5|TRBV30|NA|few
CAWSGGSNQPQHF
TGTGCCTGGAGTGGTGGGAGCAATCAGCCCCAGCATTTT